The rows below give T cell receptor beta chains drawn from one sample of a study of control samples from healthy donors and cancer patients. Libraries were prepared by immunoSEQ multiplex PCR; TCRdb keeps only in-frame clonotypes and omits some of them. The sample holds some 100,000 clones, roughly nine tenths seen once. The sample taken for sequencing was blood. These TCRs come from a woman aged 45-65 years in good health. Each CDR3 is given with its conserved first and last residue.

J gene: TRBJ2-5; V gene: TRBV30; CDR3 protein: CAWSVHRDYQETQYF
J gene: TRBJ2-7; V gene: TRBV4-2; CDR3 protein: CASSQTLAGLSYEQYF
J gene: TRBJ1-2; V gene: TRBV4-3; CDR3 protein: CASSPRVGGYTF
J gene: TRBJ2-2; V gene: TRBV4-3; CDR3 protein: CASSLGTSSGELFF
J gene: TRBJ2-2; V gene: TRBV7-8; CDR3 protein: CASSVRQGNTGELFF
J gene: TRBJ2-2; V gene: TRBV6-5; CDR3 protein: CASNNGVGGELFF
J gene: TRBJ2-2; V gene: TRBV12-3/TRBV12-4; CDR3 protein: CASSVLNTGELFF
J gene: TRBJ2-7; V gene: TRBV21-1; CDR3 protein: CASTHRDPTHEQYF
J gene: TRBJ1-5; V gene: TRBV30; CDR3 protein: CAWSTGSNQPQHF
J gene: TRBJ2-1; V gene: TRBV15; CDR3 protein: CATSRGVSSGLSYNEQFF
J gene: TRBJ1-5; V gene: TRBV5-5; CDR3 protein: CASSLLMESQPQHF
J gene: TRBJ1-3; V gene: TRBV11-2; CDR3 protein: CASSSPGDSGNTIYF
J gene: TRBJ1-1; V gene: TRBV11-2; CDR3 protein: CASSLNRHTEAFF
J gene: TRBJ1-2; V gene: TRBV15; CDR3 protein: CATSRDRLTRVGETF
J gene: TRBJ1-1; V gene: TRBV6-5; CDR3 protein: CASKVGAYTEAFF
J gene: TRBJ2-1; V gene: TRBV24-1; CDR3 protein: CATSDLERQQFF
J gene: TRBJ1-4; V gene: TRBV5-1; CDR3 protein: CASSRDRNEKLFF
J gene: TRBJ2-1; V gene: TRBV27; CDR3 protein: CASRLFSSYNEQFF
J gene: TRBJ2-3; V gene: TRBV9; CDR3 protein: CASSGTSGLTGTQYF
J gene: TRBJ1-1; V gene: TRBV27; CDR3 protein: CASRMRRGMNTEAFF
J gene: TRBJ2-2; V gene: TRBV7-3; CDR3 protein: CASSPYKEGGELFF
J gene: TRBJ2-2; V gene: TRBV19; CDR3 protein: CASSKPGGTGELFF
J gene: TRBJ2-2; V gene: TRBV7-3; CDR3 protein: CASSLVPSGTGELFF
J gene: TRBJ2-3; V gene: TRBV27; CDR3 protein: CASSHLSTDTQYF
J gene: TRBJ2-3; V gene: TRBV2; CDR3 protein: CASRDRGITDTQYF
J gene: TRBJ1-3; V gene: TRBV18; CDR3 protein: CASSPPGSLSSGNTIYF
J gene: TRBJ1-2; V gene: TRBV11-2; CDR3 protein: CASTPGRVGAPYGYTF
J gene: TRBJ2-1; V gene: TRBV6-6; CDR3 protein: CASRSGVNEQFF
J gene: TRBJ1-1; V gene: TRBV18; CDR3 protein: CASSPSAVNTEAFF
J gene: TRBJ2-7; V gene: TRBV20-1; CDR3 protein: CSASVAGTGHEQYF
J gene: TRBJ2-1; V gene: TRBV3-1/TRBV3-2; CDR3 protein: CASSPPTGLIWNEQFF
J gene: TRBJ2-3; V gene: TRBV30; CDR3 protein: CAWYFPSTDTQYF
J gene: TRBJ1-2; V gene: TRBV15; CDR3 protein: CATSRDRGLGYTF
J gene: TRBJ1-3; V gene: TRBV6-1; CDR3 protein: CASLGVEGNTIYF
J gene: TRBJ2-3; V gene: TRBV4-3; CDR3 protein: CASSQDLSATDTQYF
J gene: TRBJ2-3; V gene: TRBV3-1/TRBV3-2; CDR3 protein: CASSLGPGQGAGTQYF
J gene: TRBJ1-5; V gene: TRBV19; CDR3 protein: CASSTRGVMGQPQHF